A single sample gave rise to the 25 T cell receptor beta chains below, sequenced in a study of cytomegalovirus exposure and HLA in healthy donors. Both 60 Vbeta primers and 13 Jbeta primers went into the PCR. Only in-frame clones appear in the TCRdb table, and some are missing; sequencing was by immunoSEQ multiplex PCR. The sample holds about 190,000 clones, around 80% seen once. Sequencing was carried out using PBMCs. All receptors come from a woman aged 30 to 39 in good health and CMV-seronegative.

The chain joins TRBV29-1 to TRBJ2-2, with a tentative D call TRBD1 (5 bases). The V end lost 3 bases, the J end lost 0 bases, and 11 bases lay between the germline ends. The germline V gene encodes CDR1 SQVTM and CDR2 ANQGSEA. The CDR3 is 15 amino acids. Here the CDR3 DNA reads TGCAGCGTTGATGGGCAGGGCGCGAACACCGGGGAGCTGTTTTTT. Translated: CSVDGQGANTGELFF.

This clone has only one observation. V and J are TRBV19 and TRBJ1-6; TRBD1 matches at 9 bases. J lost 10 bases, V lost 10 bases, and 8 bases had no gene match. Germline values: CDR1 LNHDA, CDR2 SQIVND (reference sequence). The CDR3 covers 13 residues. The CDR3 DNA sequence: TGTGCCAACGGACAGGGGATGGGCTCACCCCTCCACTTT. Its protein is CANGQGMGSPLHF.

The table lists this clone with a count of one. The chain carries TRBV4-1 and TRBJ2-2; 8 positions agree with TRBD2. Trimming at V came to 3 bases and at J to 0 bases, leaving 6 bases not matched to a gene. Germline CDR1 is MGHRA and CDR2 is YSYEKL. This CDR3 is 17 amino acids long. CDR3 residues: CASSQGAAGANTGELFF. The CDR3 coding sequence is TGCGCCAGCAGCCAGGGGGCAGCGGGAGCGAACACCGGGGAGCTGTTTTTT.

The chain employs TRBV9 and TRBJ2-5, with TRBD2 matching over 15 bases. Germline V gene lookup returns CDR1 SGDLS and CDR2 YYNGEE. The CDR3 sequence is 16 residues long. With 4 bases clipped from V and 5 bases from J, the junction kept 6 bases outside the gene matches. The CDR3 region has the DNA TGTGCCAGCAGCCCTCCGGGACTAGCGGGAGGTGAGACCCAGTACTTC. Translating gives CASSPPGLAGGETQYF.

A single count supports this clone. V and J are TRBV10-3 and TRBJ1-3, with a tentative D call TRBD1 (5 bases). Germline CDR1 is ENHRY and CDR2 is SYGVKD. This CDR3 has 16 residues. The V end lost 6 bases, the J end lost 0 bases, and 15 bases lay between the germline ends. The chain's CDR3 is CAISEIPDNSGNTIYF. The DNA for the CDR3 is TGTGCCATCAGCGAAATCCCGGACAACTCTGGAAACACCATATATTTT.

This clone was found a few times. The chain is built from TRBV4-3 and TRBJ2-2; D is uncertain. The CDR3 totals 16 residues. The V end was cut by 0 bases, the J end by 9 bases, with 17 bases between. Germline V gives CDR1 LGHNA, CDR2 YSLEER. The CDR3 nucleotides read TGCGCCAGCAGCCAAGATTACAGTCCTACGAATCGGGAGCTGTTTTTT. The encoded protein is CASSQDYSPTNRELFF.

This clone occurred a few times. This CDR3 is CASSLGTGPTNEKLFF. In DNA, the CDR3 is TGTGCCAGCAGCTTAGGGACAGGCCCAACTAATGAAAAACTGTTTTTT. J is TRBJ1-4 and V is TRBV11-2, with 7 bases aligning to TRBD1. Germline lookup yields CDR1 SGHAT and CDR2 FQNNGV. V trimming: 1 base; J trimming: 0 bases; junction bases outside the gene matches: 2. The CDR3 totals 16 residues.

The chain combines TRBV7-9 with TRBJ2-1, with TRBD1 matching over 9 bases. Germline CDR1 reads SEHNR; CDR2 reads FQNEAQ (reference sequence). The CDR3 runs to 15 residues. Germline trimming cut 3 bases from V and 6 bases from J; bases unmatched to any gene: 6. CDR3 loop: CASSFRDRVVNEQFF. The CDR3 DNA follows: TGTGCCAGCAGCTTCCGGGACAGGGTAGTCAATGAGCAGTTCTTC.

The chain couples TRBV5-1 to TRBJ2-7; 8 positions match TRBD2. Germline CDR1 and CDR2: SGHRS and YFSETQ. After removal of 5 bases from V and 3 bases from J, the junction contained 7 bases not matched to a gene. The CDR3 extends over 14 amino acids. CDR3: CASRLAGSIYEQYF. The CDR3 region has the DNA TGCGCCAGCAGATTAGCGGGATCCATCTACGAGCAGTACTTC.

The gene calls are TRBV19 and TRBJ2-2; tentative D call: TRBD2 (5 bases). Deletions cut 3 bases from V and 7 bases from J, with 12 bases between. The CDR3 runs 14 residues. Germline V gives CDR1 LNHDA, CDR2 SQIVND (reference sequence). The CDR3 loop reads CASSMEVSSGELFF. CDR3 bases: TGTGCCAGTAGTATGGAGGTTAGCAGCGGGGAGCTGTTTTTT.

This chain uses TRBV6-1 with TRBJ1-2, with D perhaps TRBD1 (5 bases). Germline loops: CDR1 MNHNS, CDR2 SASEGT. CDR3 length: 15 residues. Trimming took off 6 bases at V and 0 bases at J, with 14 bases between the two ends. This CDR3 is CASRDDSQANYGYTF. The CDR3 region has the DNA TGTGCCAGCAGGGACGACAGCCAGGCTAACTATGGCTACACCTTC.

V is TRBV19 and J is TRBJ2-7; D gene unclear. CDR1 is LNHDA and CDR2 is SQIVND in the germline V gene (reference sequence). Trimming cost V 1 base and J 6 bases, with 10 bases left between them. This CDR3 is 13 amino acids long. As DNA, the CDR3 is TGTGCCAGTAGTATAGTTGGGCTCCCCGAGCAGTACTTC. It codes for CASSIVGLPEQYF.

CDR3 in amino acids: CASRRGLAGELFF. DNA for the CDR3: TGTGCCAGCAGGCGAGGACTAGCCGGGGAGCTGTTTTTT. The chain employs TRBV28 and TRBJ2-2; 7 bases line up with TRBD2. V was clipped by 6 bases and J by 6 bases; unmatched bases: 4. The CDR3 covers 13 residues. Germline V lookup: CDR1 MDHEN, CDR2 SYDVKM.

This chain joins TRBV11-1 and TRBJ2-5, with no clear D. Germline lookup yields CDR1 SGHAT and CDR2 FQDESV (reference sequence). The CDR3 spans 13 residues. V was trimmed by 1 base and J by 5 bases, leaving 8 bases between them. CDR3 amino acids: CASSLVELETQYF. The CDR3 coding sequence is TGTGCCAGCAGCTTAGTGGAGTTGGAGACCCAGTACTTC.

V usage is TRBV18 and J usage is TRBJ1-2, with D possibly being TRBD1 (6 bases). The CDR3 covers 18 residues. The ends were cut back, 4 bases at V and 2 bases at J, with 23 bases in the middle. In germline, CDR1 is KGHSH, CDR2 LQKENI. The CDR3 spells CASSLKPARGAKNYGYTF. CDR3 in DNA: TGTGCCAGCTCACTAAAACCGGCCCGGGGGGCAAAGAACTATGGCTACACCTTC.

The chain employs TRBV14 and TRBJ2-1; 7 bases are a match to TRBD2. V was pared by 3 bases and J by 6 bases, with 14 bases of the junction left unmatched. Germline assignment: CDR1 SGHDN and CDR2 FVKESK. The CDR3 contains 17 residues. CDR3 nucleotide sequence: TGTGCCAGCAGCCAGGTCTCGACTAGCAGGGATATCAATGAGCAGTTCTTC. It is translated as CASSQVSTSRDINEQFF.

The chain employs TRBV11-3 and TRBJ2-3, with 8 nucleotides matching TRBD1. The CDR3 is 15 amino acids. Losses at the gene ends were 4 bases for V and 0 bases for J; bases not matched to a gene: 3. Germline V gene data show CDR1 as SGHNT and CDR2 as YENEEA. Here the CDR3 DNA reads TGTGCCAGCAGCTCCGGACAGGGAAGCACAGATACGCAGTATTTT. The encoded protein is CASSSGQGSTDTQYF. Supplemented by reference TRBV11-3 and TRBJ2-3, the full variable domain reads EAGVVQSPRYKIIEKKQPVAFWCNPISGHNTLYWYLQNLGQGPELLIRYENEEAVDDSQLPKDRFSAERLKGVDSTLKIQPAELGDSAVYLCASSSGQGSTDTQYFGPGTRLTVL.

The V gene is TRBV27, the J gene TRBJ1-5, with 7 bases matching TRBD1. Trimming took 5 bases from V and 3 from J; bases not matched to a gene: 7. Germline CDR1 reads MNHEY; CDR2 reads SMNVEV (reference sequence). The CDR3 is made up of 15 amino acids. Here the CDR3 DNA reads TGTGCCAGCAGTCCAACCGGGACAGTCAATCAGCCCCAGCATTTT. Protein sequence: CASSPTGTVNQPQHF.

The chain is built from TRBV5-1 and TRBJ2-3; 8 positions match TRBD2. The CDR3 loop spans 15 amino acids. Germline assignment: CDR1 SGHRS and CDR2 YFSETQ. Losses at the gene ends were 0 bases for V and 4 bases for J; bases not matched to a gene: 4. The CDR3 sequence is CASSLVNGGADTQYF. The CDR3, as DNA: TGCGCCAGCAGCTTGGTCAACGGGGGGGCAGATACGCAGTATTTT.

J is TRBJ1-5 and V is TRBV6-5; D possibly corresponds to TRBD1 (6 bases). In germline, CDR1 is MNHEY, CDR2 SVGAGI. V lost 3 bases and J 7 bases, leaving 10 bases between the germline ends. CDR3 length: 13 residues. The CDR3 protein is CASSYSGDQPQHF. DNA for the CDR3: TGTGCCAGCAGTTATTCAGGGGACCAGCCCCAGCATTTT.

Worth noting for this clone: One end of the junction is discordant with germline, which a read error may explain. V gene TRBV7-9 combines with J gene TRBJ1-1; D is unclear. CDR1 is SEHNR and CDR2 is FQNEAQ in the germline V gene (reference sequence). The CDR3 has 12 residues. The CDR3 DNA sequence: TGTTCCAGCAGCTTACCCGAGGGAAGAGCTTTCTTT. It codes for CSSSLPEGRAFF.

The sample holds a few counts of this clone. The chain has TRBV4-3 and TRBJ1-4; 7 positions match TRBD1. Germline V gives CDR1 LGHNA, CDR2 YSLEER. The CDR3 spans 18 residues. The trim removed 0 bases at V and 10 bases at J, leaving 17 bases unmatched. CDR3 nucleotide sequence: TGCGCCAGCAGCCAAGATGAGACAGGGTTGGTGGGCTGGGGAAAACTGTTTTTT. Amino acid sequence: CASSQDETGLVGWGKLFF.

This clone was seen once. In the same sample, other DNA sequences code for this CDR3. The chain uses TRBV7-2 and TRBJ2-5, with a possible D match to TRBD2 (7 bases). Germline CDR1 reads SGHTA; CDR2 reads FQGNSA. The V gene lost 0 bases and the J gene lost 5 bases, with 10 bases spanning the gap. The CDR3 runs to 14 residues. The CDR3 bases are TGTGCCAGCAGCTTAGCTGGGAGGGGGGAGACCCAGTACTTC. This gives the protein CASSLAGRGETQYF.

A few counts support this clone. Here the CDR3 DNA reads TGCGCCAGCAGACAGCAGACAGGGTCGAACACTGAAGCTTTCTTT. It codes for CASRQQTGSNTEAFF. The chain has TRBV5-1 and TRBJ1-1; 7 bases line up with TRBD1. This CDR3 is built from 15 residues. CDR1 and CDR2 from the germline V gene are SGHRS and YFSETQ. Germline trimming cut 5 bases from V and 1 base from J; bases unmatched to any gene: 8.

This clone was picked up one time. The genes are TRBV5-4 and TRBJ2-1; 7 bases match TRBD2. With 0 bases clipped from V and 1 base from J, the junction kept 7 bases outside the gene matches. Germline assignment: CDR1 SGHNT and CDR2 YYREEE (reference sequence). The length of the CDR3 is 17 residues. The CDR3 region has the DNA TGTGCCAGCAGCTTGGGCCTGAGCGGGACTTCCTACAATGAGCAGTTCTTC. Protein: CASSLGLSGTSYNEQFF.